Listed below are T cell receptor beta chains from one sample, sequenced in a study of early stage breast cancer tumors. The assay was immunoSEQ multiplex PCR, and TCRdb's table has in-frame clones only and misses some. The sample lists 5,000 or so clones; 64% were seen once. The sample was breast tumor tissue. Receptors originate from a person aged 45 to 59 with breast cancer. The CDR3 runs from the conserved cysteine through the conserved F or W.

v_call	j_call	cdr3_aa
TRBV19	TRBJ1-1	CASTPLGQNTEAFF
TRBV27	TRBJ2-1	CASSNGARTYNEQFF
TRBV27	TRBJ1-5	CASSSGTGFSNQPQHF
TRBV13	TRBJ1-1	CASSLNRNTEAFF
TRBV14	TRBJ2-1	CASSQVLAEYNEQFF
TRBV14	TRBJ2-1	CASSQGLAGSSYNEQFF
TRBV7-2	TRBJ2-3	CASSSGLAGSDTQYF
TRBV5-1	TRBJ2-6	CASSLEGRRGGTSGANVLTF
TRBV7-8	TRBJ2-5	CASSLETSGGETQYF
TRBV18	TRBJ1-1	CASSPYRDMNTEAFF
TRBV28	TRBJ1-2	CASKEGNYGYTF
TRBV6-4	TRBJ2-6	CASSDSTSGSGANVLTF
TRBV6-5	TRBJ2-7	CASSENRVPYEQYF
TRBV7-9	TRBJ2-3	CASSLGQFTDTQYF
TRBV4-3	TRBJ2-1	CASSPSTGGYFYNEQFF
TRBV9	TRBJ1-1	CASSGGSWDTEAFF
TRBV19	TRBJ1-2	CASSGTGGGYGYTF
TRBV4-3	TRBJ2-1	CASSQDRGTSGRRVEQFF
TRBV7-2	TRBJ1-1	CASSPQADTEAFF
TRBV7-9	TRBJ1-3	CASSPTGGPGGNTIYF
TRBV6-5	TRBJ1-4	CASSPVATNEKLFF
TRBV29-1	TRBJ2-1	CSVVPSGGSTPSYNEQFF
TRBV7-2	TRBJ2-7	CASSFGQAYEQYF
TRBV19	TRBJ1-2	CASSWNRGGYGYTF
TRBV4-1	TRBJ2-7	CASSQGPDRATYEQYF
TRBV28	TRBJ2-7	CASSSRGGRIKYEQYF
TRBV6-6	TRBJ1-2	CASSSAGGDSAYGYTF
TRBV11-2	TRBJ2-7	CASSLAGTSGAKQYF
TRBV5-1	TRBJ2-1	CASSLIYNEQFF
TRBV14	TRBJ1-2	CASSLQGAYGYTF
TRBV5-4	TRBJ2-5	CASSFSRGQGTQYF
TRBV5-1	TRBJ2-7	CASSLAVWAQGDEQYF
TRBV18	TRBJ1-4	CASSRDSGEKLFF
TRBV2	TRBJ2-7	CASSKNGMELSYEQYF
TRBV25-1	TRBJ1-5	CASSDTRGGLLNQPQHF
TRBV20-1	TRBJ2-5	CSAPIQWAQYF
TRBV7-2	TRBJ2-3	CASSRIGADTDTQYF
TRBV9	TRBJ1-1	CASSVDKDTEAFF
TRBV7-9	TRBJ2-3	CASSLVPDTQYF
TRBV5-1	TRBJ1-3	CASSLSQGGMDTIYF
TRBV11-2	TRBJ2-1	CASTPAGRALSSYNEQFF
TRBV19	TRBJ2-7	CASSMRGTNSYEQYF
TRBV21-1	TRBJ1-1	CASSKNNTEAFF